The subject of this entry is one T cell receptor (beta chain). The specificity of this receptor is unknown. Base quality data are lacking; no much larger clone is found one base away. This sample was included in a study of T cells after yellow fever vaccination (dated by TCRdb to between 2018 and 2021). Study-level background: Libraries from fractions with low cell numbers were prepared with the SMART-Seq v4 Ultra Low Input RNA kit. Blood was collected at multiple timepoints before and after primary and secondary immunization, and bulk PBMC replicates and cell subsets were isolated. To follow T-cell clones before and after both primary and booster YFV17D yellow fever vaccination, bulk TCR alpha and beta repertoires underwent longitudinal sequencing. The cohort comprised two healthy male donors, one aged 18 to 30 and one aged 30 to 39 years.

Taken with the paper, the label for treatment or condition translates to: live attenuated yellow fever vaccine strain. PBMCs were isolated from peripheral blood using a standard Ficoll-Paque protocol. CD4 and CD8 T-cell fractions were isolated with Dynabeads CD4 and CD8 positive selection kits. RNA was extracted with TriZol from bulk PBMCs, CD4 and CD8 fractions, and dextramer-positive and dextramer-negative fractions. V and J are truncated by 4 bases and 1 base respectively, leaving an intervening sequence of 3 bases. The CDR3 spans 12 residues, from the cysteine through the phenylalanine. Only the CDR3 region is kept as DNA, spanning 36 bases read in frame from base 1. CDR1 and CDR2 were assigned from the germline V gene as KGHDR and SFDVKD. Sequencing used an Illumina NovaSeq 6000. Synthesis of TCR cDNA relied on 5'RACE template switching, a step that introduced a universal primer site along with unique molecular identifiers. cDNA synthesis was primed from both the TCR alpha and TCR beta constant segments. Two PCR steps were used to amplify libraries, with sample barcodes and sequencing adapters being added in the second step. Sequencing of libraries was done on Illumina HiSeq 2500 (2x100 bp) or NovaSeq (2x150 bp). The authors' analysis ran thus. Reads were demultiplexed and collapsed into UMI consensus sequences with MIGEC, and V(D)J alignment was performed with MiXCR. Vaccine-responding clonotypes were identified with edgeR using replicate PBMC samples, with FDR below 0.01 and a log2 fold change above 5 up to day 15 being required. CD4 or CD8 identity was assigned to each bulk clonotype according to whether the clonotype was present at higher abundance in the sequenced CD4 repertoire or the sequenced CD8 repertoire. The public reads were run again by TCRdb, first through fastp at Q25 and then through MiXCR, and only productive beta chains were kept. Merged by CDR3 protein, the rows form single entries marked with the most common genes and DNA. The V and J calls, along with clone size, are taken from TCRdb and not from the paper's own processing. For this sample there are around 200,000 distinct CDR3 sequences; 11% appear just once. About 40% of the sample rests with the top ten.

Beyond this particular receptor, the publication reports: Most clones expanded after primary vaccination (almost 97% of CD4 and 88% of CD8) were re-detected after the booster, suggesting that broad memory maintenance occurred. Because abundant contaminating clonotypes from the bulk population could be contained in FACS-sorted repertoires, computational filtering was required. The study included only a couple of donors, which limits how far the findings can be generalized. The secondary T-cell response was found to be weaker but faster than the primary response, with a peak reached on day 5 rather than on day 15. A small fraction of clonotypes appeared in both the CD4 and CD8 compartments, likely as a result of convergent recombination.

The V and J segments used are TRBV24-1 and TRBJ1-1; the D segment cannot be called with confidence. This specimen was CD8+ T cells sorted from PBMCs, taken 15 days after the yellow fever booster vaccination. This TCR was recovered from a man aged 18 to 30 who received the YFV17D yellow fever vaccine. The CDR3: CATSDPNTEAFF. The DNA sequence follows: TGTGCCACCAGTGACCCGAACACTGAAGCTTTCTTT.